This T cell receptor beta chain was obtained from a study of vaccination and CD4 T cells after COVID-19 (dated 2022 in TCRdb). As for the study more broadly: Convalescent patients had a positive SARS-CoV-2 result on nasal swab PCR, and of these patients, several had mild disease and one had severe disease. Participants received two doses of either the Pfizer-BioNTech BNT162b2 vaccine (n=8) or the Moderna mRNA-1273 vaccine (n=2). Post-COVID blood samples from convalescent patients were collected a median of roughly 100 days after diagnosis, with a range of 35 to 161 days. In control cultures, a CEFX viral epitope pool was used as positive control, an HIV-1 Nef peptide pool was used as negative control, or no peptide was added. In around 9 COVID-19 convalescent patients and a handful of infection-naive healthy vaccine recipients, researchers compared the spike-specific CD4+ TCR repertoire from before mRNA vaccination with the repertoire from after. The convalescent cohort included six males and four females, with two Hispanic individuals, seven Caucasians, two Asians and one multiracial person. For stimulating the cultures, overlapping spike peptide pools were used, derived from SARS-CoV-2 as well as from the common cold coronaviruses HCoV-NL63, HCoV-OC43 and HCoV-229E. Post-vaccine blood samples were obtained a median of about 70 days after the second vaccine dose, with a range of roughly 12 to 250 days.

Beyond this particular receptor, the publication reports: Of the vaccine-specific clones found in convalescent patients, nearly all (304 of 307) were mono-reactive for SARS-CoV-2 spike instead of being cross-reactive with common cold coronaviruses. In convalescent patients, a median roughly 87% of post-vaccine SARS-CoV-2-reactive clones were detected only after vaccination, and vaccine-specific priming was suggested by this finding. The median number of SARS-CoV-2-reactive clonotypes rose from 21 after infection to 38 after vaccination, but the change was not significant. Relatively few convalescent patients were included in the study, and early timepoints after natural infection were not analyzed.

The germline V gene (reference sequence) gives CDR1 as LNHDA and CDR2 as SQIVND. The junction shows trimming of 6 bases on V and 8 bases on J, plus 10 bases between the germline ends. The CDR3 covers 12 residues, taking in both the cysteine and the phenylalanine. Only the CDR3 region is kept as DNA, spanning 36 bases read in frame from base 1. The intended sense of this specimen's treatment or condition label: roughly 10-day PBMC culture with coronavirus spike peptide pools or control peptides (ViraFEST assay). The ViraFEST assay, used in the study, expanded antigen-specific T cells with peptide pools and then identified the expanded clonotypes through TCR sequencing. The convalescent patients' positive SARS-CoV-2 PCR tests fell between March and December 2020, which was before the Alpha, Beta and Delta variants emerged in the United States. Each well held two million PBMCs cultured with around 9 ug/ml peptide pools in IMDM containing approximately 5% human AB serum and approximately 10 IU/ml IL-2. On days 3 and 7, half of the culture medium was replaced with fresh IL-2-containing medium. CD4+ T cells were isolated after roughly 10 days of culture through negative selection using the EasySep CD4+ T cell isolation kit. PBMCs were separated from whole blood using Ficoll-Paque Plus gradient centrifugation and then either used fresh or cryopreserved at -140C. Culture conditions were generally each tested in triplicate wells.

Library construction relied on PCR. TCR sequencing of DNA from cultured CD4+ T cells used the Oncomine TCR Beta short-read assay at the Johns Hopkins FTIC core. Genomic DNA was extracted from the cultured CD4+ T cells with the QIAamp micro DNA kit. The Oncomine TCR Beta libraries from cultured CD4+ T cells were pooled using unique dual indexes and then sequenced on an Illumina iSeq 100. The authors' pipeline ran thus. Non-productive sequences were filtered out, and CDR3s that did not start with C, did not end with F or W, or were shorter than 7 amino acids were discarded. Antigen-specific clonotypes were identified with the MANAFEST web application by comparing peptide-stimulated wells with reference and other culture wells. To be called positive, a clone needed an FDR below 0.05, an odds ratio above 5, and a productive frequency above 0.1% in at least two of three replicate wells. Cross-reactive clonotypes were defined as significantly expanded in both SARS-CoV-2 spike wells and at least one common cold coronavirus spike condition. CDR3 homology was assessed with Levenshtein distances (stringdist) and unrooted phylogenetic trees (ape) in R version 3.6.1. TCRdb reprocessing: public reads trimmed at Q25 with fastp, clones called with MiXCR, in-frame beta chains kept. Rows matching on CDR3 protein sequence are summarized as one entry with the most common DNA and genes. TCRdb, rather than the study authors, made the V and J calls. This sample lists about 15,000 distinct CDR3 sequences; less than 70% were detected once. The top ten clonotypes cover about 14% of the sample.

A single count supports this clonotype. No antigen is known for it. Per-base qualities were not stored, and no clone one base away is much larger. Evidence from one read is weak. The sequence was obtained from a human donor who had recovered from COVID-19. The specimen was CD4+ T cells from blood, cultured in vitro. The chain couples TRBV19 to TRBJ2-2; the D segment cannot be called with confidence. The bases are TGTGCCAGTAGCGTCCTTACGGGGGAGCTGTTTTTT. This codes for CASSVLTGELFF.